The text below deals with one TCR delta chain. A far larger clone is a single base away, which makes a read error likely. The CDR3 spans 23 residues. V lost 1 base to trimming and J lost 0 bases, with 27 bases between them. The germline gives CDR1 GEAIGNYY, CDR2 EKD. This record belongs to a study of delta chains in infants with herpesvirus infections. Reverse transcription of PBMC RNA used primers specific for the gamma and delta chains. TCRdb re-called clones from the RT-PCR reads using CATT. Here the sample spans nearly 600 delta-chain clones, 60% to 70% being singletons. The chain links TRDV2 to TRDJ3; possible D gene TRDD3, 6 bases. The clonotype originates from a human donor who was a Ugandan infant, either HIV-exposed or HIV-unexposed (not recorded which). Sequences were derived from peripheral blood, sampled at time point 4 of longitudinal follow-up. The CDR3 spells CACDTLSGRYAGLDSWDTRQMFF. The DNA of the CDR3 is TGTGCCTGTGACACTCTTAGTGGGAGATACGCGGGGCTCGACTCCTGGGACACCCGACAGATGTTTTTC.